This TCR beta chain was observed in a study of shared clonotypes between healthy human individuals. The repertoire was sequenced with immunoSEQ multiplex PCR; TCRdb's copy has only in-frame clones and lacks some. The sample lists approximately 2,300,000 clones, roughly 90% occurring once. This CDR3 region has 15 residues. The germline V gene encodes CDR1 MNHNS and CDR2 SASEGT. The ends lost 4 bases at V and 8 bases at J; junction bases unmatched: 7. V gene TRBV6-1 combines with J gene TRBJ1-4; TRBD1 matches at 10 bases. This sequence originates from a young man in good health. Some clones in this sample may be carry-over from other donors' samples. The sequencing sample was made of naive CD4+ T cells from PBMCs. Subset specified: CD45RA+ positively selected. The CDR3 DNA follows: TGTGCCAGCAGTGGGAGGACAGGGGGAAGAGAAAAACTGTTTTTT. Translation: CASSGRTGGREKLFF.